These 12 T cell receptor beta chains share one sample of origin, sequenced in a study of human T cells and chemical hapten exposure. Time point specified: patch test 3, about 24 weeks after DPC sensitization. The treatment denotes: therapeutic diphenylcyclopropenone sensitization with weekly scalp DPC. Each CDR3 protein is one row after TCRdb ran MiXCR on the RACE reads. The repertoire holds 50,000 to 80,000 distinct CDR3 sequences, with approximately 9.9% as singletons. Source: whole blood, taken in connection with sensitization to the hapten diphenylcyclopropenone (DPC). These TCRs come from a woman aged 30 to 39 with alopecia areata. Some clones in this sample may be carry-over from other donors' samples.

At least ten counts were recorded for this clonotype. As DNA, the CDR3 is TGCAGTGCTAGAGAGGGCAGGACCATTGAAGCTTTCTTT. This gives the protein CSAREGRTIEAFF. The chain uses TRBV20-1 and TRBJ1-1; the D is unclear. Germline V gene lookup returns CDR1 DFQATT and CDR2 SNEGSKA (reference sequence). V lost 0 bases and J 7 bases, leaving 12 bases between the germline ends. This CDR3 region has 13 residues.

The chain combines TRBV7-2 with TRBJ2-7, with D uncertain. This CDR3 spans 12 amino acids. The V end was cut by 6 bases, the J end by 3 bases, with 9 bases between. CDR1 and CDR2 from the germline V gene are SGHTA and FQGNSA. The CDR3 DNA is TGTGCCAGCAGACCTAACAGCTACGAGCAGTACTTC. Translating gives CASRPNSYEQYF.

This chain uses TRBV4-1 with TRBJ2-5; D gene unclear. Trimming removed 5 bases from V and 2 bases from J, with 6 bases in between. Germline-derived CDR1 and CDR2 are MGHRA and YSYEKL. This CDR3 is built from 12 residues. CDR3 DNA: TGCGCCAGCAGCGGAGTTCAAGAGACCCAGTACTTC. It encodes CASSGVQETQYF.

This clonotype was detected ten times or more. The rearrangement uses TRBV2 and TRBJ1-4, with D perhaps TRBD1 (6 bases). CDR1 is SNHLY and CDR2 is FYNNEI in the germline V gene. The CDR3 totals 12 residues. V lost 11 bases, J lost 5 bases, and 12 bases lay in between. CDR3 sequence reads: CACRTENEKLFF. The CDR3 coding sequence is TGTGCCTGTCGGACAGAGAATGAAAAACTGTTTTTT. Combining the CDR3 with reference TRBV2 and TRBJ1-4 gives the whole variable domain EPEVTQTPSHQVTQMGQEVILRCVPISNHLYFYWYRQILGQKVEFLVSFYNNEISEKSEIFDDQFSVERPDGSNFTLKIRSTKLEDSAMYFCACRTENEKLFFGSGTQLSVL.

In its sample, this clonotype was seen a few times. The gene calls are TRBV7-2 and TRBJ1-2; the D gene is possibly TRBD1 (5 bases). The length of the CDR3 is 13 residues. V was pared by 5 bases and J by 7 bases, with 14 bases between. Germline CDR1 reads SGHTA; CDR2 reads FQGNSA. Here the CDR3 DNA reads TGTGCCAGCAGCCTCCCCTGGGGCTCTGGCTACACCTTC. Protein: CASSLPWGSGYTF.

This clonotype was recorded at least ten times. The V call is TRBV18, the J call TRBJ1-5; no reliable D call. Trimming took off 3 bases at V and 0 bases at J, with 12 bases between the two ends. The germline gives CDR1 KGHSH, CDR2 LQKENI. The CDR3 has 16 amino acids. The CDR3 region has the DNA TGTGCCAGCTCACCGTTACCGGCGGGTAGCAATCAGCCCCAGCATTTT. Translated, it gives CASSPLPAGSNQPQHF.

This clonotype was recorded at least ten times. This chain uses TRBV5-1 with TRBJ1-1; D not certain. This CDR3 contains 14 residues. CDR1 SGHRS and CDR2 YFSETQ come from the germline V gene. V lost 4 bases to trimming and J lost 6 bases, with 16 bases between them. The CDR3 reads CASSRSGSYSEAFF. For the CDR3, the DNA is TGCGCCAGCAGCCGCTCCGGGTCTTACTCTGAAGCTTTCTTT.

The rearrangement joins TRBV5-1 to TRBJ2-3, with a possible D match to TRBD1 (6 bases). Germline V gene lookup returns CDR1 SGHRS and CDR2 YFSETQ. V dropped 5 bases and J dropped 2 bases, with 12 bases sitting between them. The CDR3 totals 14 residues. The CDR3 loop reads CASSSGQSTDTQYF. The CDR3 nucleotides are TGCGCCAGCAGTTCCGGACAGTCCACAGATACGCAGTATTTT.

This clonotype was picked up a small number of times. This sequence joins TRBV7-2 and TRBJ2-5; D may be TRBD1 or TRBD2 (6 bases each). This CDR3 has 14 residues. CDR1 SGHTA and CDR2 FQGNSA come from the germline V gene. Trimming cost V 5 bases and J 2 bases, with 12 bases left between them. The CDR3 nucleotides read TGTGCCAGCAGCCCGCAAGGGGGGCAAGAGACCCAGTACTTC. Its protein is CASSPQGGQETQYF.

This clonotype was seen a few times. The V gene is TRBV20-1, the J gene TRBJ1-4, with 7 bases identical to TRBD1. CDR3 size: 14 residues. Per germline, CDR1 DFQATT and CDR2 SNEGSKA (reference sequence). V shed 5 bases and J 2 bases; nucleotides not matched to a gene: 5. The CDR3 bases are TGCAGTGCTTGGGACAGTCAGACTAATGAAAAACTGTTTTTT. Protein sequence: CSAWDSQTNEKLFF.

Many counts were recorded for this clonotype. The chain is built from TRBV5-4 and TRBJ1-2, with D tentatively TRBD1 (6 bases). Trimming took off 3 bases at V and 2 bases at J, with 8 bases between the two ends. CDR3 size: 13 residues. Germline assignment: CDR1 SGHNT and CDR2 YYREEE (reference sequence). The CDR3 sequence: CASSSGTNYGYTF. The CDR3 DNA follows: TGTGCCAGCAGCTCCGGGACAAACTATGGCTACACCTTC.

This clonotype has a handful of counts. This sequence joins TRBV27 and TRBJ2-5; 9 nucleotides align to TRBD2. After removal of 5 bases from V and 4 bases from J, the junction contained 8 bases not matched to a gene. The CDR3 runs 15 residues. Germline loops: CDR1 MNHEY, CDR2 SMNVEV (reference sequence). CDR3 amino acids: CASSPLRTSVETQYF. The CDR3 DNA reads TGTGCCAGCAGTCCACTGAGGACTAGCGTAGAGACCCAGTACTTC.